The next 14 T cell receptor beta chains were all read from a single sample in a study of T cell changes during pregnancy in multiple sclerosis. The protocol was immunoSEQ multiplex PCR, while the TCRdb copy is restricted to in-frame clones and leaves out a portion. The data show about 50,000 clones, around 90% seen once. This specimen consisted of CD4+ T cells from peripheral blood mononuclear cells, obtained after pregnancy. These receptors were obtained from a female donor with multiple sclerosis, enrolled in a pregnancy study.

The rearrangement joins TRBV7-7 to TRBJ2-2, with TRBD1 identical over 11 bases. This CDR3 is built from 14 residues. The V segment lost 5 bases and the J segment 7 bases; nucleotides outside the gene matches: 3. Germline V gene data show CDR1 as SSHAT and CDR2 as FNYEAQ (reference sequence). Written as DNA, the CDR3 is TGTGCCAGCAGCCGGGACAGGGGGTACGGGGAGCTGTTTTTT. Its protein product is CASSRDRGYGELFF.

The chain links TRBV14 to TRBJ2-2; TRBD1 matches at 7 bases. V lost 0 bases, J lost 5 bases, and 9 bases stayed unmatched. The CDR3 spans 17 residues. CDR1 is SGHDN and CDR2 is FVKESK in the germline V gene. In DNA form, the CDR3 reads TGTGCCAGCAGCCAAGATTGGAGGACAGGCGAGACCGGGGAGCTGTTTTTT. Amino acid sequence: CASSQDWRTGETGELFF.

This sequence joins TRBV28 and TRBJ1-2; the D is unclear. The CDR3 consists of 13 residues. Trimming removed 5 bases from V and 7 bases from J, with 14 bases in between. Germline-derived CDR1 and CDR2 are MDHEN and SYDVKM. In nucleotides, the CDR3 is TGTGCCAGCAGTCTGGCGGGGAGGGCTGGCTACACCTTC. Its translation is CASSLAGRAGYTF.

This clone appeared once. CDR3 sequence (DNA): TGTGCCAGCAGCTTGGGATTGAGCGATGAGCAGTTCTTC. Amino acids: CASSLGLSDEQFF. The chain links TRBV5-4 to TRBJ2-1, with D uncertain. Germline V gives CDR1 SGHNT, CDR2 YYREEE (reference sequence). V lost 0 bases to trimming and J lost 8 bases, with 9 bases between them. The CDR3 contains 13 residues.

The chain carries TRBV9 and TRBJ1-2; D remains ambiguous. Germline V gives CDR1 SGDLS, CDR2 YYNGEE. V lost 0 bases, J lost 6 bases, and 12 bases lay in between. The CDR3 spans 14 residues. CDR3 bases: TGTGCCAGCAGCGTAGTGCGGGCCTCCGATGGCTACACCTTC. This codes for CASSVVRASDGYTF.

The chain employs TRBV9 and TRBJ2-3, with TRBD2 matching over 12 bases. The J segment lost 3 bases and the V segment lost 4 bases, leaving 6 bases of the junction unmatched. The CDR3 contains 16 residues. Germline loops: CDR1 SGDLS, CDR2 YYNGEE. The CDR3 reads CASSPLLAGGTDTQYF. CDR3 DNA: TGTGCCAGCAGCCCCCTTCTAGCGGGGGGGACAGATACGCAGTATTTT. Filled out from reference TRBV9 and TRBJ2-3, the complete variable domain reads DSGVTQTPKHLITATGQRVTLRCSPRSGDLSVYWYQQSLDQGLQFLIQYYNGEERAKGNILERFSAQQFPDLHSELNLSSLELGDSALYFCASSPLLAGGTDTQYFGPGTRLTVL.

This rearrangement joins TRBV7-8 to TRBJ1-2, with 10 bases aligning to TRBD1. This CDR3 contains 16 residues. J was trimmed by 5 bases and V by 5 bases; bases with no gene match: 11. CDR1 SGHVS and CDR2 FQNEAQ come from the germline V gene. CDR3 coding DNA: TGTGCCAGCAGCCCCTCTCCTTCGGGACAGGGGTATGGCTACACCTTC. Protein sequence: CASSPSPSGQGYGYTF.

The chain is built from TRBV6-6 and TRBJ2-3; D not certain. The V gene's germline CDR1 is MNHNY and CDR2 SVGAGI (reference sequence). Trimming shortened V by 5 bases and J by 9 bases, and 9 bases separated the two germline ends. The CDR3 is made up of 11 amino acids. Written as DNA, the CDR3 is TGTGCCAGCAGTGAGTTCGCGACGCAGTATTTT. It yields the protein CASSEFATQYF.

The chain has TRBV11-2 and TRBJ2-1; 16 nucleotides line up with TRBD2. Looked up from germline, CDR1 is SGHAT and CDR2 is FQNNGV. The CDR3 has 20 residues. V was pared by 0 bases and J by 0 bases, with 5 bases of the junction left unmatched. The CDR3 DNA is TGTGCCAGCAGCTTAGATTCCGGGACTAGCGGGAGGGGCTCCTACAATGAGCAGTTCTTC. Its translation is CASSLDSGTSGRGSYNEQFF.

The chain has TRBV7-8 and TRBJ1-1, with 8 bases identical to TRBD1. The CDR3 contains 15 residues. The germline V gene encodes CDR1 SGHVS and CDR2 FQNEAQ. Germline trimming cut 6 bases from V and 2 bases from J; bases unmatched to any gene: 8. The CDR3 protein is CASRRATGENTEAFF. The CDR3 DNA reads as TGTGCCAGCAGACGCGCGACAGGGGAAAACACTGAAGCTTTCTTT.

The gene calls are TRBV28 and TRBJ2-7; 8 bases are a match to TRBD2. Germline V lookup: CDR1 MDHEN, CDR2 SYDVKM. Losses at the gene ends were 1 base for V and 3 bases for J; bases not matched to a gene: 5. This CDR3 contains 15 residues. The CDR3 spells CASSLLSSGSYEQYF. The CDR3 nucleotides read TGTGCCAGCAGTTTATTGTCCAGCGGGAGCTACGAGCAGTACTTC.

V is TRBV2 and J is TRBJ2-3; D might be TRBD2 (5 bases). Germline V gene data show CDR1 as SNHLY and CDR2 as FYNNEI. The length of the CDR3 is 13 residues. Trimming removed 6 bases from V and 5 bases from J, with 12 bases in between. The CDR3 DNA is TGTGCCAGCAGCCGGGATCTGGTAGATACGCAGTATTTT. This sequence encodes CASSRDLVDTQYF.

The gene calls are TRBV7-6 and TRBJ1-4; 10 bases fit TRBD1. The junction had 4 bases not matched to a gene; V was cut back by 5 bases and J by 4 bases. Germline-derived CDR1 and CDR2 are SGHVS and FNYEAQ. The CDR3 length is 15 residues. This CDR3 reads CASSRRTGGNEKLFF. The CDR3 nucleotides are TGTGCCAGCAGCCGCAGGACAGGGGGTAATGAAAAACTGTTTTTT.

The CDR3 reads CASSIGQGGTEAFF. In DNA, the CDR3 is TGTGCCAGTAGTATAGGGCAGGGAGGGACTGAAGCTTTCTTT. The chain has TRBV19 and TRBJ1-1, with D possibly TRBD1 on 5 matching bases. V lost 1 base and J lost 5, with 11 bases in between. The CDR3 consists of 14 residues. Per germline, CDR1 LNHDA and CDR2 SQIVND (reference sequence).